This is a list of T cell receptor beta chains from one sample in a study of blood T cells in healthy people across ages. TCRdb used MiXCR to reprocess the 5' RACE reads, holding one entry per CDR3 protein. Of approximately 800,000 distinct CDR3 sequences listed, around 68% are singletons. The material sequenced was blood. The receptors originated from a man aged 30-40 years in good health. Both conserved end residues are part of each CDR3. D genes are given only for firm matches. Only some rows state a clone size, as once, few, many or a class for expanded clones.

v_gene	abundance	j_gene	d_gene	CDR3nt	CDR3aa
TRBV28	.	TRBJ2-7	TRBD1	TGTGCCAGCAGTATCGAGACAGGGGTATCCGACGAGCAGTACTTC	CASSIETGVSDEQYF
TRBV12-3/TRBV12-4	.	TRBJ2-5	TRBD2	TGTGCCAGCAATCCACTAGCGGGGGAGGAGACCCAGTACTTC	CASNPLAGEETQYF
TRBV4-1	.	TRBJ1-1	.	TGCGCCAGCAGCTTCCGTACTGAAGCTTTCTTT	CASSFRTEAFF
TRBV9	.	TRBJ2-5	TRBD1	TGTGCCAGCAGCCCGTTGCCGGACAGGGGGCGTGAGACCCAGTACTTC	CASSPLPDRGRETQYF
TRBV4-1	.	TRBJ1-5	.	TGCGCCAGCAGCCAAGAGAGGGGCCCTCAGCCCCAGCATTTT	CASSQERGPQPQHF
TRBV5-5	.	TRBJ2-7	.	TGTGCCAGCAGCGAAGACCGGGACAAGGGTCGATATGTTGGCTACGAGCAGTACTTC	CASSEDRDKGRYVGYEQYF
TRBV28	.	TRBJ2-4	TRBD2	TGTGCCAGCAGCCTCTTCACCGGGGGGGAAAACATTCAGTACTTC	CASSLFTGGENIQYF
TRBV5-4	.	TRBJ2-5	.	TGTGCCAGCAGCGCCGGTGGGCAGAGGGCAGAGACCCAGTACTTC	CASSAGGQRAETQYF
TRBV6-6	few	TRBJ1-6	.	TGTGCCAGCAGAGAGACCGATTCACCCCTCCACTTT	CASRETDSPLHF
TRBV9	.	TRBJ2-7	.	TGTGCCAGCAGCGTGGCCGGGGGAGACTTATACGAGCAGTACTTC	CASSVAGGDLYEQYF
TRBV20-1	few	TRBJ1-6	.	TGCAGTGCTACGAGGACTGGGGGGTCCTATAATTCACCCCTCCACTTT	CSATRTGGSYNSPLHF
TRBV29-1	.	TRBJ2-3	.	TGCAGCGTTGAACAAAGCACAGATACGCAGTATTTT	CSVEQSTDTQYF
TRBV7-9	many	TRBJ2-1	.	TGTGCCAGCAGCTCAGAGGGCTACAGGGAAGGGCAGTTCTTC	CASSSEGYREGQFF
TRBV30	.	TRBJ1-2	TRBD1	TGTGCCTGGAAACAGGGGGGACCTAACTATGGCTACACCTTC	CAWKQGGPNYGYTF
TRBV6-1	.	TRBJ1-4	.	TGTGCCAGCCCCCCAGGGCCGGAGGAGAAACTGTTTTTT	CASPPGPEEKLFF
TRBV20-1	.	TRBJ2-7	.	TGCAGTGCGAGCAAACAGGGAACCTACGAGCAGTACTTC	CSASKQGTYEQYF
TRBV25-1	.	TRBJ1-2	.	TGTGCCAGCAGTGGGGGGGGTCGCCATGGCTACACCTTC	CASSGGGRHGYTF
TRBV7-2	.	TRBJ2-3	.	TGTGCCAGCAGCTTCGTCCTAGCGTCAAATGGAGATACGCAGTATTTT	CASSFVLASNGDTQYF
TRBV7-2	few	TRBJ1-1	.	TGTGCCAGCAGCTTACCGAGGAGAGCTTTCTTT	CASSLPRRAFF
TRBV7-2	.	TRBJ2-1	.	TGTGCCAGCAGCCTATTTGCGGGGAGCATCTACAATGAGCAGTTCTTC	CASSLFAGSIYNEQFF